This is a list of T cell receptor beta chains from one sample in a study of T cell responses to AZD1222 COVID-19 vaccine. Data came from immunoSEQ multiplex PCR; TCRdb stores just in-frame clones and leaves some out. The table lists about 82,000 clones, about 93% of them singletons. The material sequenced was peripheral blood, taken 28 days after the second AZD1222 dose. The receptors here all came from an adult who received the AZD1222 COVID-19 vaccine. The CDR3 runs from the conserved cysteine through the conserved F or W. D genes are given only for firm matches. Size is omitted from some rows. Given values are once, few, many or a class for expanded clones.

TRBD1	NA	TRBV23-1	TRBJ1-5	TGCGCCAGCAGTCAACCGGGACAGGGGGCTAATCAGCCCCAGCATTTT	CASSQPGQGANQPQHF
TRBD1	NA	TRBV2	TRBJ2-7	TGTGCCAGCAGTGACGGTGGGACAGGGAGCCTCCAGTACTTC	CASSDGGTGSLQYF
NA	NA	TRBV7-9	TRBJ2-3	TGTGCCAGCAGCTTCGGCGGGGGCACAGATACGCAGTATTTT	CASSFGGGTDTQYF
NA	NA	TRBV19	TRBJ1-2	TGTGCCAGTAGTATCAATGGACAGAACTATGGCTACACCTTC	CASSINGQNYGYTF
NA	NA	TRBV6-5	TRBJ1-1	TGTGCCAGCAGAGTAAAACAGGGCAGGAACACTGAAGCTTTCTTT	CASRVKQGRNTEAFF
TRBD1	NA	TRBV5-1	TRBJ1-2	TGCGCCAGCAGCCCTCGGGGACAGGGGGCCCCTGATGGCTACACCTTC	CASSPRGQGAPDGYTF
TRBD1	NA	TRBV19	TRBJ1-5	TGTGCCAGTAGTATAGGAGACAGGGCCGGTAAGCCCCAGCATTTT	CASSIGDRAGKPQHF
NA	NA	TRBV6-5	TRBJ1-1	TGTGCCAGCAGTTGGGGACTTTCGGCTGAAGCTTTCTTT	CASSWGLSAEAFF
NA	NA	TRBV28	TRBJ2-2	TGTGCCAGCAGTGGCACCTTAGACCGAAGATACACCGGGGAGCTGTTTTTT	CASSGTLDRRYTGELFF
TRBD1	NA	TRBV5-1	TRBJ1-1	TGCGCCAGCAGCTTGGGGCTACAGGGGAAGAACACTGAAGCTTTCTTT	CASSLGLQGKNTEAFF
NA	NA	TRBV18	TRBJ1-4	TGTGCCAGCTCACCAAATTTCGGAGGCACTAATGAAAAACTGTTTTTT	CASSPNFGGTNEKLFF
NA	NA	TRBV19	TRBJ2-3	TGTGCCAGTAGTATACAGGGCGCAGATACGCAGTATTTT	CASSIQGADTQYF
NA	NA	TRBV15	TRBJ1-1	TGTGCCACCAGCAGAGATTCAGGGGCCGGGAACACTGAAGCTTTCTTT	CATSRDSGAGNTEAFF
TRBD1	NA	TRBV6-5	TRBJ2-3	TGTGCCAGCAGCGCGTGGACAGGGAGCACAGATACGCAGTATTTT	CASSAWTGSTDTQYF
NA	NA	TRBV24-1	TRBJ2-3	TGTGCCACCAGTGGGGGGGATACGCAGTATTTT	CATSGGDTQYF
NA	NA	TRBV28	TRBJ1-1	TGTGCCAGCAGCACACTAGGGCCACAGCGGAGAGCTTTCTTT	CASSTLGPQRRAFF
NA	once	TRBV19	TRBJ1-4	TGTGCCAGTAGCACCCTGACTGGGACGGCGTTTTTT	CASSTLTGTAFF
NA	NA	TRBV2	TRBJ1-2	TGTGCCAGCAGTGCGCTCTATGGCTACACCTTC	CASSALYGYTF
NA	NA	TRBV11-2	TRBJ2-3	TGTGCCAGCAGCATTTCCCCCGCGGTTGGAGATACGCAGTATTTT	CASSISPAVGDTQYF
NA	NA	TRBV1	TRBJ2-3	TGCACCAGCAGCCAAGTTGGTCCTAGCGGGGGGGATAAGTATTTT	CTSSQVGPSGGDKYF
TRBD1	NA	TRBV6-5	TRBJ1-3	TGTGCCAGCAGGCCGGGACAGGGCCCTGGAAACACCATATATTTT	CASRPGQGPGNTIYF
NA	NA	TRBV10-3	TRBJ2-7	TGTGCCATCAGTGAGGACACCTACGAGCAGTACTTC	CAISEDTYEQYF
NA	once	TRBV3-1/TRBV3-2	TRBJ1-1	TGTGCCAGCAGCCAAGGAGGGATGAACACTGAAGCTTTCTTT	CASSQGGMNTEAFF
NA	NA	TRBV4-2	TRBJ2-3	TGTGCCAGCAGCCACCAACTGGGGTCGGACGGCACAGATACGCAGTATTTT	CASSHQLGSDGTDTQYF
TRBD2	once	TRBV19	TRBJ2-1	TGTGCCAGTAGTATCGGACTAGCGGGTCACAATGAGCAGTTCTTC	CASSIGLAGHNEQFF
NA	NA	TRBV9	TRBJ2-3	TGTGCCAGCAGCCCTAACCCGAGGGGGAGCACAGATACGCAGTATTTT	CASSPNPRGSTDTQYF
TRBD1	NA	TRBV9	TRBJ1-2	TGTGCCAGCAGCGTCGGAAGGGACAGGTATAACTATGGCTACACCTTC	CASSVGRDRYNYGYTF
NA	once	TRBV7-2	TRBJ2-2	TGTGCCAGCAGCTTTGGGGGCCTGGGATCCACCGGGGAGCTGTTTTTT	CASSFGGLGSTGELFF